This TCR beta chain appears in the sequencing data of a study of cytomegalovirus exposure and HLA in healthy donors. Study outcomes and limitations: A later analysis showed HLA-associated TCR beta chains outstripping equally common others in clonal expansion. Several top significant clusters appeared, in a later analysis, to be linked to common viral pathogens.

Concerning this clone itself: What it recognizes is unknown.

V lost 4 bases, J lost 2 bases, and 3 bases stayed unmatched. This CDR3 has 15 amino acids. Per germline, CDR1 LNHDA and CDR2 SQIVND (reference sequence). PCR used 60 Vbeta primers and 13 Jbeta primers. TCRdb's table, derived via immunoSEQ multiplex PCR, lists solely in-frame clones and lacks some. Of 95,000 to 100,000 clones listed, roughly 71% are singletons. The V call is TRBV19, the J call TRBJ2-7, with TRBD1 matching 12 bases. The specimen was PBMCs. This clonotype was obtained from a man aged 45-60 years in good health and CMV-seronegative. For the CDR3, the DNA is TGTGCCAGTAGTACCGGGACAGGGGGCCCCTACGAGCAGTACTTC. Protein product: CASSTGTGGPYEQYF.